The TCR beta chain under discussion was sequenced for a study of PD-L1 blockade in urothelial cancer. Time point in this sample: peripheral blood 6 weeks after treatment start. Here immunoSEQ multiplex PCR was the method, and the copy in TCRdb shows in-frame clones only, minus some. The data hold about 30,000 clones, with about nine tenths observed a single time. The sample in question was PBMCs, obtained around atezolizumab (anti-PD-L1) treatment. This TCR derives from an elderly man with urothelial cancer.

CDR3 loop: CASSVATAYNEQFF. As DNA, the CDR3 is TGTGCCAGCAGTGTTGCCACAGCCTACAATGAGCAGTTCTTC. V usage is TRBV28 and J usage is TRBJ2-1; D is undetermined. The V gene lost 5 bases and the J gene lost 2 bases, with 10 bases spanning the gap. The CDR3 has 14 residues. Germline values: CDR1 MDHEN, CDR2 SYDVKM.